These 30 T cell receptor beta chains came from one sample sequenced in a study of T cells in Graves' hyperthyroidism and ophthalmopathy. Researchers amplified the TCR beta CDR3 regions from RNA transcripts. The primer set for the first-round RT-PCR of the TCR CDR3 was HTBI. TCRdb analysed the multiplex PCR reads with MiXCR anew, one entry per CDR3 protein. The data show about 660,000 distinct CDR3 sequences, about 45% seen once. Sequenced sample: peripheral blood or thyroid tissue (not recorded which). The receptors originated from an adult man with Graves' disease, either hyperthyroidism or ophthalmopathy (not recorded which).

The chain links TRBV11-2 to TRBJ1-1, with D possibly matching TRBD1 (5 bases). Trimming removed 3 bases from V and 0 bases from J, with 8 bases in between. This CDR3 region has 14 residues. Germline V gene lookup returns CDR1 SGHAT and CDR2 FQNNGV. CDR3 nucleotides: TGTGCCAGCAGCTTCGGACACATGAACACTGAAGCTTTCTTT. It codes for CASSFGHMNTEAFF.

V and J are TRBV9 and TRBJ2-7; 7 bases agree with TRBD1. Germline trimming cut 0 bases from V and 2 bases from J; bases unmatched to any gene: 8. CDR3 length equals 16 residues. Germline V gene lookup returns CDR1 SGDLS and CDR2 YYNGEE. The chain's CDR3 is CASSVAVVDRPYEQYF. In DNA, the CDR3 is TGTGCCAGCAGCGTAGCGGTGGTGGACAGGCCCTACGAGCAGTACTTC.

Remarks on this clonotype: A much larger clone differs by one base, so this may be a read error. This chain joins TRBV12-3 or TRBV12-4 and TRBJ2-5; 15 bases agree with TRBD2. The length of the CDR3 is 16 residues. The V and J ends lost 5 bases and 5 bases, in that order; junction bases with no gene match: 6. This CDR3 is CASSPRTSGRGETQYF. CDR3 DNA sequence: TGTGCCAGCAGTCCACGGACTAGCGGGAGGGGGGAGACCCAGTACTTC.

The gene calls are TRBV5-1 and TRBJ2-3; D remains unclear. Trimming stripped 4 bases from V and 0 bases from J, with 12 bases between. The length of the CDR3 is 15 residues. The germline CDR1 and CDR2 sequences are SGHRS and YFSETQ. CDR3 region: CASSDGTPSTDTQYF. DNA for the CDR3: TGCGCCAGCAGCGATGGCACCCCTAGCACAGATACGCAGTATTTT.

This clonotype was counted only a few times. The chain carries TRBV7-9 and TRBJ1-3; the D is unclear. There are 16 residues in the CDR3. V was pared by 2 bases and J by 2 bases, with 13 bases between. Per germline, CDR1 SEHNR and CDR2 FQNEAQ (reference sequence). The CDR3 protein is CASSLMAGFPGNTIYF. As DNA, the CDR3 is TGTGCCAGCAGCTTAATGGCAGGCTTCCCTGGAAACACCATATATTTT.

As regards this clonotype: A much more abundant neighbour one base away suggests this may be a read error. The chain's CDR3 is CAISESAGEETQYF. CDR3 nucleotides: TGTGCCATCAGTGAGTCGGCAGGGGAAGAGACCCAGTACTTC. The chain joins TRBV10-3 to TRBJ2-5; weak D call: TRBD1 (6 bases). CDR1 ENHRY and CDR2 SYGVKD come from the germline V gene. The V gene lost 0 bases and the J gene lost 3 bases, with 8 bases spanning the gap. The CDR3 is 14 residues long.

This clonotype was seen repeatedly, ten times or more. V and J are TRBV12-3 or TRBV12-4 and TRBJ1-1; TRBD1 aligns across 8 bases. V gave up 5 bases and J gave up 4 bases; unmatched junction bases: 6. This CDR3 comprises 14 residues. The CDR3 here is CASSIPGGGTEAFF. CDR3 in DNA: TGTGCCAGCAGTATCCCAGGGGGCGGCACTGAAGCTTTCTTT.

This clonotype appeared many times. The CDR3, as DNA: TGTGCCAGCAGCTTAGTGACGGGAGGGTTGGAGACCCAGTACTTC. This encodes CASSLVTGGLETQYF. The rearrangement links TRBV7-8 to TRBJ2-5; 8 bases agree with TRBD2. V shed 1 base, J shed 5 bases, and the junction held 6 bases outside the gene matches. This CDR3 has 15 amino acids. Germline loops: CDR1 SGHVS, CDR2 FQNEAQ.

The chain uses TRBV29-1 and TRBJ1-1; D may be TRBD1 (5 bases). This CDR3 region has 13 residues. Looked up from germline, CDR1 is SQVTM and CDR2 is ANQGSEA. The ends were cut back, 8 bases at V and 3 bases at J, with 16 bases in the middle. The CDR3 nucleotides are TGCAGCTTGTTCGTGGGGCTCGACACTGAAGCTTTCTTT. Translation gives CSLFVGLDTEAFF.

The chain uses TRBV29-1 and TRBJ1-1; the D is unclear. This CDR3 region has 11 residues. Germline V gives CDR1 SQVTM, CDR2 ANQGSEA. V was trimmed by 8 bases and J by 0 bases, leaving 7 bases between them. The CDR3 DNA reads TGCAGCTCGACTGTGAACACTGAAGCTTTCTTT. This translates into CSSTVNTEAFF. Complete variable domain (other parts from reference TRBV29-1 and TRBJ1-1): SAVISQKPSRDICQRGTSLTIQCQVDSQVTMMFWYRQQPGQSLTLIATANQGSEATYESGFVIDKFPISRPNLTFSTLTVSNMSPEDSSIYLCSSTVNTEAFFGQGTRLTVV.

A few counts support this clonotype. This chain connects TRBV7-8 to TRBJ2-7; 10 nucleotides align to TRBD1. The germline CDR1 and CDR2 sequences are SGHVS and FQNEAQ. Trimming removed 7 bases from V and 2 bases from J; junction bases left unmatched: 8. The CDR3 is 15 residues long. This chain's CDR3 is CASTWIGQGAYEQYF. The CDR3 nucleotides are TGTGCCAGCACCTGGATCGGACAGGGGGCCTACGAGCAGTACTTC.

CDR3 DNA: TGTGCCAGCAGCTTAAACGGGGCCAGAAATGAAAAACTGTTTTTT. Translating gives CASSLNGARNEKLFF. This chain connects TRBV7-3 to TRBJ1-4, with TRBD1 as a possible D gene (5 bases). CDR1 and CDR2 (germline): SGHTA, FQGTGA. The CDR3 has 15 amino acids. V was pared by 1 base and J by 5 bases, with 11 bases between.

The genes are TRBV20-1 and TRBJ1-3; D not resolved. The ends were cut back, 0 bases at V and 2 bases at J, with 8 bases in the middle. Germline assignment: CDR1 DFQATT and CDR2 SNEGSKA (reference sequence). The CDR3 contains 14 residues. CDR3 protein: CSAREGGPGNTIYF. The CDR3 DNA is TGCAGTGCTAGAGAGGGAGGTCCTGGAAACACCATATATTTT.

This chain links TRBV29-1 with TRBJ1-3; perhaps TRBD1 as D (6 bases). The CDR3 has 14 residues. Germline values: CDR1 SQVTM, CDR2 ANQGSEA. V lost 4 bases, J lost 3 bases, and 13 bases lay in between. This CDR3 reads CSVGATGFGNTIYF. The CDR3, as DNA: TGCAGCGTTGGGGCAACAGGGTTTGGAAACACCATATATTTT.

This clonotype was found many times. This rearrangement joins TRBV19 to TRBJ1-2, with a tentative D call TRBD1 (6 bases). CDR1 is LNHDA, CDR2 SQIVND, per germline (reference sequence). The CDR3 runs 12 residues. V was trimmed by 7 bases and J by 2 bases, leaving 8 bases between them. The CDR3: CASTGQNYGYTF. The CDR3 nucleotides are TGTGCCAGTACTGGACAGAACTATGGCTACACCTTC.

The chain joins TRBV7-8 to TRBJ1-5, with D perhaps TRBD1 (6 bases). Trimming pared 5 bases from V and 4 bases from J, leaving 12 bases between. Germline CDR1 SGHVS, CDR2 FQNEAQ. CDR3 size: 14 residues. CDR3 sequence: CASSQVQGNQPQHF. The CDR3 DNA reads TGTGCCAGCAGCCAAGTCCAGGGGAATCAGCCCCAGCATTTT.

The chain recombines TRBV15 with TRBJ2-7, with TRBD2 identical over 13 bases. After removal of 5 bases from V and 1 base from J, the junction contained 2 bases not matched to a gene. The CDR3 runs to 15 residues. Germline V gene sequence: CDR1 LNHNV, CDR2 YYDKDF (reference sequence). This CDR3 is CATSGLAGVSYEQYF. CDR3 sequence (DNA): TGTGCCACCAGCGGACTAGCGGGAGTATCCTACGAGCAGTACTTC. Supplemented by reference TRBV15 and TRBJ2-7, the full variable domain reads DAMVIQNPRYQVTQFGKPVTLSCSQTLNHNVMYWYQQKSSQAPKLLFHYYDKDFNNEADTPDNFQSRRPNTSFCFLDIRSPGLGDTAMYLCATSGLAGVSYEQYFGPGTRLTVT.

The V and J genes are TRBV20-1 and TRBJ1-2, with 7 bases that match TRBD1. CDR3 length: 14 amino acids. Per the germline V gene, CDR1 is DFQATT and CDR2 is SNEGSKA (reference sequence). The ends lost 0 bases at V and 4 bases at J; junction bases unmatched: 5. Here the CDR3 reads CSARDDRETYGYTF. The CDR3 nucleotides read TGCAGTGCTAGAGATGACAGGGAGACCTATGGCTACACCTTC.

CDR3 nucleotide sequence: TGTGCCAGCGGGGGACAGGGTAGGGCCTCTTCTGGTTACAATGAGCAGTTCTTC. Residues: CASGGQGRASSGYNEQFF. This sequence joins TRBV25-1 and TRBJ2-1; TRBD1 agrees at 9 bases. Germline values: CDR1 MGHDK, CDR2 SYGVNS. V shed 8 bases, J shed 4 bases, and the junction held 18 bases outside the gene matches. This CDR3 spans 18 amino acids.

V gene TRBV7-9 combines with J gene TRBJ2-2, with 8 bases lining up with TRBD1. Per germline, CDR1 SEHNR and CDR2 FQNEAQ (reference sequence). The CDR3 has 14 residues. J gave up 5 bases and V 11 bases, and 10 bases lay outside the gene matches. The CDR3 here is CAGGSGQATGELFF. The CDR3 DNA reads TGTGCCGGGGGCTCGGGACAGGCGACCGGGGAGCTGTTTTTT.

This clonotype was seen more than once but under ten times. The gene calls are TRBV24-1 and TRBJ1-5; 8 nucleotides match TRBD1. The CDR3 is 15 residues long. V lost 11 bases to trimming and J lost 2 bases; unmatched junction nucleotides: 10. Per germline, CDR1 KGHDR and CDR2 SFDVKD. CDR3 protein: CASSSSGQGNQPQHF. CDR3 DNA: TGTGCCAGCAGCTCATCGGGACAGGGCAATCAGCCCCAGCATTTT.

The sample holds a few counts of this clonotype. This chain joins TRBV29-1 and TRBJ2-7; D is ambiguous. The CDR3 is 13 amino acids. Germline loops: CDR1 SQVTM, CDR2 ANQGSEA. With 3 bases removed from V and 6 bases from J, the gap between germline ends came to 15 bases. CDR3 in DNA: TGCAGCGTTGATGGTCCCCGCGGCGCCGAGCAGTACTTC. Translated: CSVDGPRGAEQYF.

The rearrangement uses TRBV7-9 and TRBJ1-1; D is undetermined. Germline V CDR1 and CDR2: SEHNR, FQNEAQ (reference sequence). V shed 1 base and J shed 1 base, with 13 bases lying between them. The CDR3 is 16 amino acids. In DNA form, the CDR3 reads TGTGCCAGCAGCTTAGGCGTGCAGGTGGGGAACACTGAAGCTTTCTTT. Translating gives CASSLGVQVGNTEAFF.

V usage is TRBV10-3 and J usage is TRBJ2-5, with 7 nucleotides matching TRBD2. Germline-derived CDR1 and CDR2 are ENHRY and SYGVKD. V lost 2 bases, J lost 9 bases, and 12 bases stayed unmatched. The length of the CDR3 is 15 residues. CDR3 in amino acids: CAISEIREGNQPQYF. CDR3 coding DNA: TGTGCCATCAGTGAGATCAGGGAGGGCAATCAGCCCCAGTACTTC.

The V call is TRBV2, the J call TRBJ1-6; tentatively, D is TRBD1 (6 bases). The CDR3 is 14 residues long. Trimming cost V 6 bases and J 10 bases, with 16 bases left between them. The V gene's germline CDR1 is SNHLY and CDR2 FYNNEI. CDR3 coding DNA: TGTGCCAGCAGCCAAGGAGGGGGGGACTCACCCCTCCACTTT. Its protein product is CASSQGGGDSPLHF.

This clonotype was observed a few times. The chain combines TRBV19 with TRBJ1-5, with 10 bases that match TRBD1. Per germline, CDR1 LNHDA and CDR2 SQIVND (reference sequence). Trimming cost V 5 bases and J 4 bases; bases outside gene matches: 11. The CDR3 loop spans 17 amino acids. The CDR3 loop is CASSQTGTGVRNQPQHF. The CDR3 coding sequence is TGTGCCAGTAGTCAGACCGGGACAGGGGTAAGGAATCAGCCCCAGCATTTT.

The chain combines TRBV29-1 with TRBJ2-5, with 8 bases aligning to TRBD1. With 8 bases clipped from V and 6 bases from J, the junction kept 11 bases outside the gene matches. Germline CDR1 SQVTM, CDR2 ANQGSEA. The CDR3 sequence is 13 residues long. CDR3 in amino acids: CSPDRGRGQTQYF. The CDR3 DNA sequence: TGCAGCCCCGACAGGGGAAGGGGGCAGACCCAGTACTTC.

J is TRBJ1-2 and V is TRBV20-1; D unresolved. Germline loops: CDR1 DFQATT, CDR2 SNEGSKA (reference sequence). CDR3 length: 13 residues. Trimming took 6 bases from V and 1 from J, leaving 12 bases between them. The CDR3 sequence: CSALGSFNYGYTF. For the CDR3, the DNA is TGCAGTGCGCTTGGGTCGTTTAACTATGGCTACACCTTC.

At least ten counts were recorded for this clonotype. The rearrangement uses TRBV7-9 and TRBJ1-1; TRBD1 agrees at 8 bases. The CDR3 covers 17 residues. Germline trimming cut 3 bases from V and 1 base from J; bases unmatched to any gene: 10. CDR1 and CDR2 from the germline V gene are SEHNR and FQNEAQ (reference sequence). The CDR3 DNA sequence: TGTGCCAGCAGCTTGAGGGCAGGGGGCTACGGGAACACTGAAGCTTTCTTT. Its translation: CASSLRAGGYGNTEAFF.

The gene calls are TRBV20-1 and TRBJ1-5; 10 bases are shared with TRBD1. The CDR3 extends over 15 amino acids. Germline CDR1 DFQATT, CDR2 SNEGSKA (reference sequence). The V and J ends lost 3 bases and 5 bases, in that order; junction bases with no gene match: 7. The CDR3 here is CSARGTGEFDQPQHF. The DNA for the CDR3 is TGCAGTGCTAGGGGGACAGGGGAGTTCGATCAGCCCCAGCATTTT.